This T cell receptor beta chain was profiled in a study of radiotherapy plus CTLA-4 blockade in lung cancer. Study observations and caveats: The best predictor of response was reported to be early blood T cell clone dynamics, with interferon-beta.

CDR1 LNHDA and CDR2 SQIVND come from the germline V gene (reference sequence). The CDR3 sequence is 15 residues long. V lost 7 bases to trimming and J lost 9 bases; unmatched junction nucleotides: 8. As for this clone: Its antigen remains unidentified.

Sequenced by immunoSEQ multiplex PCR; TCRdb stores in-frame clones only, minus some. The sample includes about 68,000 clones, 79% of them seen just once. This receptor was taken from a human donor with non-small cell lung cancer who had a complete response to radiotherapy plus ipilimumab. The sample in question was peripheral blood, obtained from a patient treated with radiotherapy plus ipilimumab. The chain joins TRBV19 to TRBJ2-1; 14 bases align to TRBD2. As DNA, the CDR3 is TGTGCCAGTAACCCGGGACTAGCGGGGGTAGGTGAGCAGTTCTTC. Translating it yields CASNPGLAGVGEQFF.